The 28 T cell receptor beta chains given below trace back to one sample, sequenced in a study of T cell repertoires and HLA-DP antigens. After about 14 days' expansion, CD4+ cells were restimulated 20 to 25 h with HeLa expressing allogeneic DPB1. Cells were stimulated with HeLa cells transduced with HLA-DPA1/DPB1, HLA-DM, invariant chain and CD80. Sequenced by immunoSEQ multiplex PCR; TCRdb stores in-frame clones only, minus some. The repertoire holds 2,000 to 2,500 clones, with around 84% as singletons. The sequencing input was CD137- CD4+ T cells from cultured PBMCs. The source of these receptors is a woman aged 18-29 years in good health and CMV-seronegative.

This clone was seen a single time. The J gene is TRBJ2-2, the V gene TRBV7-2; 10 bases align to TRBD1. The J segment lost 5 bases and the V segment lost 5 bases, leaving 11 bases of the junction unmatched. The CDR3 contains 17 residues. The germline gives CDR1 SGHTA, CDR2 FQGNSA. CDR3 in DNA: TGTGCCAGCAGCCGTAGACAGGGGGCGCTTAGGACCGGGGAGCTGTTTTTT. It specifies CASSRRQGALRTGELFF. Together with reference TRBV7-2 and TRBJ2-2, the CDR3 gives the full variable domain: GAGVSQSPSNKVTEKGKDVELRCDPISGHTALYWYRQSLGQGLEFLIYFQGNSAPDKSGLPSDRFSAERTGGSVSTLTIQRTQQEDSAVYLCASSRRQGALRTGELFFGEGSRLTVL.

The rearrangement joins TRBV7-3 to TRBJ2-1; perhaps TRBD1 as D (5 bases). The CDR3 runs to 18 residues. Looked up from germline, CDR1 is SGHTA and CDR2 is FQGTGA. V dropped 3 bases and J dropped 0 bases, with 18 bases sitting between them. The CDR3 nucleotides are TGTGCCAGCAGCTTCGTCCCTACTCTTGACAGCTCCTACAATGAGCAGTTCTTC. Translation gives CASSFVPTLDSSYNEQFF.

CDR3 coding DNA: TGTGCCAGCAGCGGAACCTACTTGACAGGGGGCCGCACAGATACGCAGTATTTT. It is translated as CASSGTYLTGGRTDTQYF. V usage is TRBV9 and J usage is TRBJ2-3; TRBD1 aligns across 10 bases. The trim removed 3 bases at V and 1 base at J, leaving 11 bases unmatched. Germline CDR1 SGDLS, CDR2 YYNGEE. The CDR3 totals 18 residues.

The rearrangement links TRBV6-5 to TRBJ2-7, with 11 positions matching TRBD2. The germline gives CDR1 MNHEY, CDR2 SVGAGI. The CDR3 runs to 15 residues. The V and J ends lost 7 bases and 0 bases, in that order; junction bases with no gene match: 5. The CDR3 coding sequence is TGTGCCAGCAACCCCGGGACTAGCGGCTCCTACGAGCAGTACTTC. Encoded protein: CASNPGTSGSYEQYF.

CDR3 protein: CASSLVPTEAFF. The CDR3 nucleotides read TGTGCCAGCAGCTTAGTCCCAACTGAAGCTTTCTTT. This sequence joins TRBV7-8 and TRBJ1-1; D unclear. The CDR3 sequence is 12 residues long. From germline, CDR1 is SGHVS and CDR2 FQNEAQ. Trimming left V 1 base short and J 5 bases short, with 5 bases between.

This clone is medium-sized (0.01 to 0.1%). This sequence joins TRBV18 and TRBJ2-5; D is unclear. Per the germline V gene, CDR1 is KGHSH and CDR2 is LQKENI. The CDR3 runs 12 residues. The V end was cut by 4 bases, the J end by 2 bases, with 5 bases between. The CDR3 protein is CASSRDQETQYF. CDR3 coding DNA: TGTGCCAGCTCACGCGATCAAGAGACCCAGTACTTC.

This CDR3 reads CASSEFGHYNEQFF. CDR3 nucleotides: TGTGCCAGCAGTGAATTCGGACACTACAATGAGCAGTTCTTC. The chain is built from TRBV27 and TRBJ2-1; D perhaps matches TRBD1 (5 bases). The CDR3 is 14 residues long. Trimming stripped 5 bases from V and 3 bases from J, with 11 bases between. CDR1 MNHEY and CDR2 SMNVEV come from the germline V gene (reference sequence).

This chain uses TRBV27 with TRBJ2-3; D not certain. Germline V CDR1 and CDR2: MNHEY, SMNVEV (reference sequence). This CDR3 spans 13 amino acids. The V end was cut by 2 bases, the J end by 1 base, with 4 bases between. CDR3 protein: CASSLHGTDTQYF. CDR3 in DNA: TGTGCCAGCAGTTTACACGGCACAGATACGCAGTATTTT.

The rearrangement uses TRBV6-6 and TRBJ1-2; TRBD1 aligns across 9 bases. CDR3 length: 14 residues. J lost 5 bases, V lost 6 bases, and 7 bases had no gene match. Per germline, CDR1 MNHNY and CDR2 SVGAGI (reference sequence). The CDR3 DNA reads as TGTGCCAGCAGGCCCGGACAGGGGAGTTATGGCTACACCTTC. It codes for CASRPGQGSYGYTF.

The V call is TRBV6-5, the J call TRBJ2-3; D is undetermined. Trimming stripped 5 bases from V and 1 base from J, with 7 bases between. The CDR3 is 13 residues long. From germline, CDR1 is MNHEY and CDR2 SVGAGI. CDR3 nucleotide sequence: TGTGCCAGCAGTCGCCCAGGCACAGATACGCAGTATTTT. As protein: CASSRPGTDTQYF.

V and J are TRBV7-6 and TRBJ2-1, with TRBD2 identical over 11 bases. Per germline, CDR1 SGHVS and CDR2 FNYEAQ. J lost 8 bases, V lost 0 bases, and 3 bases had no gene match. The CDR3 consists of 15 residues. The CDR3 region is CASSLALAGEYEQFF. CDR3 nucleotide sequence: TGTGCCAGCAGCTTAGCACTAGCGGGGGAGTATGAGCAGTTCTTC.

V usage is TRBV7-3 and J usage is TRBJ2-5; D unresolved. This CDR3 has 12 residues. Germline values: CDR1 SGHTA, CDR2 FQGTGA. V was shortened by 5 bases and J by 7 bases, with 11 bases between the two germline ends. CDR3: CASSAGLGTQYF. DNA of the CDR3: TGTGCCAGCAGCGCAGGTCTTGGGACCCAGTACTTC.

This clone was counted a single time. This chain uses TRBV18 with TRBJ2-5, with 12 bases aligning to TRBD1. J was trimmed by 6 bases and V by 6 bases; bases with no gene match: 8. Germline CDR1 KGHSH, CDR2 LQKENI. The CDR3 loop spans 15 amino acids. The CDR3 sequence: CASSGQGAGVQTQYF. The CDR3, as DNA: TGTGCCAGCTCGGGACAGGGGGCAGGTGTACAGACCCAGTACTTC. The variable domain in full, with the rest retrieved from reference TRBV18 and TRBJ2-5, is NAGVMQNPRHLVRRRGQEARLRCSPMKGHSHVYWYRQLPEEGLKFMVYLQKENIIDESGMPKERFSAEFPKEGPSILRIQQVVRGDSAAYFCASSGQGAGVQTQYFGPGTRLLVL.

The chain is built from TRBV15 and TRBJ1-3; D gene ambiguous. Trimming removed 10 bases at V and 0 bases at J, with 10 bases between. CDR3 length: 13 residues. Germline assignment: CDR1 LNHNV and CDR2 YYDKDF (reference sequence). The DNA of the CDR3 is TGTGCCATCCGACAATTCTCTGGAAACACCATATATTTT. It specifies CAIRQFSGNTIYF.

The chain joins TRBV5-4 to TRBJ2-3; no clear D. Trimming removed 8 bases from V and 2 bases from J, with 15 bases in between. The germline CDR1 and CDR2 sequences are SGHNT and YYREEE (reference sequence). The CDR3 is 14 amino acids. The CDR3 coding sequence is TGTGCCAGTTCGGTCGGGCAGGTCACAGATACGCAGTATTTT. Encoded protein: CASSVGQVTDTQYF.

The CDR3, as DNA: TGTGCCAGCAGTGAAGTAAGACAGATACCGTACAATGAGCAGTTCTTC. Translating it yields CASSEVRQIPYNEQFF. The V and J genes are TRBV2 and TRBJ2-1; D perhaps matches TRBD1 (5 bases). The CDR3 is made up of 16 amino acids. The ends were cut back, 1 base at V and 4 bases at J, with 14 bases in the middle. Germline CDR1 reads SNHLY; CDR2 reads FYNNEI.

This chain joins TRBV18 and TRBJ1-2; no clear D. Trimming cost V 3 bases and J 5 bases, with 10 bases left between them. This CDR3 is 13 amino acids long. CDR1 and CDR2 from the germline V gene are KGHSH and LQKENI. The CDR3: CASSPKTEYGYTF. The CDR3 DNA follows: TGTGCCAGCTCACCTAAGACGGAATATGGCTACACCTTC.

This chain uses TRBV11-2 with TRBJ2-7; a weak D match, TRBD1 (5 bases). The V end was cut by 5 bases, the J end by 2 bases, with 16 bases between. Germline-derived CDR1 and CDR2 are SGHAT and FQNNGV. CDR3 size: 15 residues. The CDR3, as DNA: TGTGCCAGCAGCGGTAGGGGTTTCCCCACCTACGAGCAGTACTTC. It encodes CASSGRGFPTYEQYF.

The gene calls are TRBV11-1 and TRBJ1-5; 8 bases fit TRBD1. CDR3 length equals 15 residues. J was trimmed by 6 bases and V by 1 base; bases with no gene match: 5. Germline assignment: CDR1 SGHAT and CDR2 FQDESV (reference sequence). In DNA form, the CDR3 reads TGTGCCAGCAGCTTAGGGCAGGGGGCGGGTCAGCCCCAGCATTTT. It codes for CASSLGQGAGQPQHF.

V gene TRBV5-1 combines with J gene TRBJ1-1; a weak D match, TRBD1 (6 bases). The CDR3 sequence is 14 residues long. V was trimmed by 8 bases and J by 0 bases, leaving 14 bases between them. Germline V gene sequence: CDR1 SGHRS, CDR2 YFSETQ. The CDR3, as DNA: TGCGCCAGTTTGAAGGGGGATATGAACACTGAAGCTTTCTTT. It codes for CASLKGDMNTEAFF.

The rearrangement joins TRBV4-3 to TRBJ2-3, with D possibly TRBD1 on 6 matching bases. Trimming took 0 bases from V and 0 from J, leaving 10 bases between them. The CDR3 spans 16 residues. Per the germline V gene, CDR1 is LGHNA and CDR2 is YSLEER. The CDR3 bases are TGCGCCAGCAGCCAAGAACATGGGACAAGCACAGATACGCAGTATTTT. Protein: CASSQEHGTSTDTQYF.

This clone was observed a few times. The V gene is TRBV5-6, the J gene TRBJ1-4; D uncertain. V lost 2 bases, J lost 0 bases, and 11 bases lay in between. Looked up from germline, CDR1 is SGHDT and CDR2 is YYEEEE. This CDR3 has 16 residues. The CDR3 loop reads CASSFGLTSTNEKLFF. The DNA for the CDR3 is TGTGCCAGCAGCTTCGGACTTACCTCAACTAATGAAAAACTGTTTTTT.

The chain carries TRBV7-3 and TRBJ2-7; no definite D call. Trimming shortened V by 4 bases and J by 2 bases, and 18 bases separated the two germline ends. Germline V gene lookup returns CDR1 SGHTA and CDR2 FQGTGA. CDR3 length: 16 amino acids. The CDR3 bases are TGTGCCAGCAGCTATGGGTCCTACTTAGAAGCCTACGAGCAGTACTTC. Translated, it gives CASSYGSYLEAYEQYF.

The chain couples TRBV6-5 to TRBJ2-5; no definite D call. The CDR3 runs to 12 residues. Per the germline V gene, CDR1 is MNHEY and CDR2 is SVGAGI. V lost 5 bases and J lost 5, with 9 bases in between. The CDR3 sequence is CASSPDTETQYF. Written as DNA, the CDR3 is TGTGCCAGCAGTCCTGACACGGAGACCCAGTACTTC.

The V gene is TRBV10-3, the J gene TRBJ2-5; 9 positions match TRBD2. V gave up 9 bases and J gave up 4 bases; unmatched junction bases: 9. This CDR3 is 14 amino acids long. Germline V gene lookup returns CDR1 ENHRY and CDR2 SYGVKD. The CDR3 nucleotides are TGTGCCATTCGGACTAGCGCCGAGGGAGAGACCCAGTACTTC. Protein product: CAIRTSAEGETQYF.

The chain carries TRBV5-1 and TRBJ1-1, with TRBD1 matching over 9 bases. CDR3 length: 13 residues. Germline CDR1 is SGHRS and CDR2 is YFSETQ. With V trimmed by 0 bases and J by 11 bases, 5 bases remained unmatched. CDR3 protein: CASSLEDRGWAFF. The CDR3 region has the DNA TGCGCCAGCAGCTTGGAGGACAGGGGATGGGCTTTCTTT.

This clone was detected once. The chain recombines TRBV18 with TRBJ2-3; D remains unclear. This CDR3 contains 12 residues. Germline CDR1 is KGHSH and CDR2 is LQKENI. The germline V and J ends were trimmed by 2 bases and 6 bases, with 6 bases remaining between them. CDR3 coding DNA: TGTGCCAGCTCACCATATGCGGATACGCAGTATTTT. It specifies CASSPYADTQYF.

The chain recombines TRBV7-2 with TRBJ2-3; the D is unclear. Germline-derived CDR1 and CDR2 are SGHTA and FQGNSA. V was pared by 4 bases and J by 2 bases, with 10 bases between. The CDR3 totals 14 residues. The CDR3 region has the DNA TGTGCCAGCAGCTCTTACACCTTCACAGATACGCAGTATTTT. As protein: CASSSYTFTDTQYF.